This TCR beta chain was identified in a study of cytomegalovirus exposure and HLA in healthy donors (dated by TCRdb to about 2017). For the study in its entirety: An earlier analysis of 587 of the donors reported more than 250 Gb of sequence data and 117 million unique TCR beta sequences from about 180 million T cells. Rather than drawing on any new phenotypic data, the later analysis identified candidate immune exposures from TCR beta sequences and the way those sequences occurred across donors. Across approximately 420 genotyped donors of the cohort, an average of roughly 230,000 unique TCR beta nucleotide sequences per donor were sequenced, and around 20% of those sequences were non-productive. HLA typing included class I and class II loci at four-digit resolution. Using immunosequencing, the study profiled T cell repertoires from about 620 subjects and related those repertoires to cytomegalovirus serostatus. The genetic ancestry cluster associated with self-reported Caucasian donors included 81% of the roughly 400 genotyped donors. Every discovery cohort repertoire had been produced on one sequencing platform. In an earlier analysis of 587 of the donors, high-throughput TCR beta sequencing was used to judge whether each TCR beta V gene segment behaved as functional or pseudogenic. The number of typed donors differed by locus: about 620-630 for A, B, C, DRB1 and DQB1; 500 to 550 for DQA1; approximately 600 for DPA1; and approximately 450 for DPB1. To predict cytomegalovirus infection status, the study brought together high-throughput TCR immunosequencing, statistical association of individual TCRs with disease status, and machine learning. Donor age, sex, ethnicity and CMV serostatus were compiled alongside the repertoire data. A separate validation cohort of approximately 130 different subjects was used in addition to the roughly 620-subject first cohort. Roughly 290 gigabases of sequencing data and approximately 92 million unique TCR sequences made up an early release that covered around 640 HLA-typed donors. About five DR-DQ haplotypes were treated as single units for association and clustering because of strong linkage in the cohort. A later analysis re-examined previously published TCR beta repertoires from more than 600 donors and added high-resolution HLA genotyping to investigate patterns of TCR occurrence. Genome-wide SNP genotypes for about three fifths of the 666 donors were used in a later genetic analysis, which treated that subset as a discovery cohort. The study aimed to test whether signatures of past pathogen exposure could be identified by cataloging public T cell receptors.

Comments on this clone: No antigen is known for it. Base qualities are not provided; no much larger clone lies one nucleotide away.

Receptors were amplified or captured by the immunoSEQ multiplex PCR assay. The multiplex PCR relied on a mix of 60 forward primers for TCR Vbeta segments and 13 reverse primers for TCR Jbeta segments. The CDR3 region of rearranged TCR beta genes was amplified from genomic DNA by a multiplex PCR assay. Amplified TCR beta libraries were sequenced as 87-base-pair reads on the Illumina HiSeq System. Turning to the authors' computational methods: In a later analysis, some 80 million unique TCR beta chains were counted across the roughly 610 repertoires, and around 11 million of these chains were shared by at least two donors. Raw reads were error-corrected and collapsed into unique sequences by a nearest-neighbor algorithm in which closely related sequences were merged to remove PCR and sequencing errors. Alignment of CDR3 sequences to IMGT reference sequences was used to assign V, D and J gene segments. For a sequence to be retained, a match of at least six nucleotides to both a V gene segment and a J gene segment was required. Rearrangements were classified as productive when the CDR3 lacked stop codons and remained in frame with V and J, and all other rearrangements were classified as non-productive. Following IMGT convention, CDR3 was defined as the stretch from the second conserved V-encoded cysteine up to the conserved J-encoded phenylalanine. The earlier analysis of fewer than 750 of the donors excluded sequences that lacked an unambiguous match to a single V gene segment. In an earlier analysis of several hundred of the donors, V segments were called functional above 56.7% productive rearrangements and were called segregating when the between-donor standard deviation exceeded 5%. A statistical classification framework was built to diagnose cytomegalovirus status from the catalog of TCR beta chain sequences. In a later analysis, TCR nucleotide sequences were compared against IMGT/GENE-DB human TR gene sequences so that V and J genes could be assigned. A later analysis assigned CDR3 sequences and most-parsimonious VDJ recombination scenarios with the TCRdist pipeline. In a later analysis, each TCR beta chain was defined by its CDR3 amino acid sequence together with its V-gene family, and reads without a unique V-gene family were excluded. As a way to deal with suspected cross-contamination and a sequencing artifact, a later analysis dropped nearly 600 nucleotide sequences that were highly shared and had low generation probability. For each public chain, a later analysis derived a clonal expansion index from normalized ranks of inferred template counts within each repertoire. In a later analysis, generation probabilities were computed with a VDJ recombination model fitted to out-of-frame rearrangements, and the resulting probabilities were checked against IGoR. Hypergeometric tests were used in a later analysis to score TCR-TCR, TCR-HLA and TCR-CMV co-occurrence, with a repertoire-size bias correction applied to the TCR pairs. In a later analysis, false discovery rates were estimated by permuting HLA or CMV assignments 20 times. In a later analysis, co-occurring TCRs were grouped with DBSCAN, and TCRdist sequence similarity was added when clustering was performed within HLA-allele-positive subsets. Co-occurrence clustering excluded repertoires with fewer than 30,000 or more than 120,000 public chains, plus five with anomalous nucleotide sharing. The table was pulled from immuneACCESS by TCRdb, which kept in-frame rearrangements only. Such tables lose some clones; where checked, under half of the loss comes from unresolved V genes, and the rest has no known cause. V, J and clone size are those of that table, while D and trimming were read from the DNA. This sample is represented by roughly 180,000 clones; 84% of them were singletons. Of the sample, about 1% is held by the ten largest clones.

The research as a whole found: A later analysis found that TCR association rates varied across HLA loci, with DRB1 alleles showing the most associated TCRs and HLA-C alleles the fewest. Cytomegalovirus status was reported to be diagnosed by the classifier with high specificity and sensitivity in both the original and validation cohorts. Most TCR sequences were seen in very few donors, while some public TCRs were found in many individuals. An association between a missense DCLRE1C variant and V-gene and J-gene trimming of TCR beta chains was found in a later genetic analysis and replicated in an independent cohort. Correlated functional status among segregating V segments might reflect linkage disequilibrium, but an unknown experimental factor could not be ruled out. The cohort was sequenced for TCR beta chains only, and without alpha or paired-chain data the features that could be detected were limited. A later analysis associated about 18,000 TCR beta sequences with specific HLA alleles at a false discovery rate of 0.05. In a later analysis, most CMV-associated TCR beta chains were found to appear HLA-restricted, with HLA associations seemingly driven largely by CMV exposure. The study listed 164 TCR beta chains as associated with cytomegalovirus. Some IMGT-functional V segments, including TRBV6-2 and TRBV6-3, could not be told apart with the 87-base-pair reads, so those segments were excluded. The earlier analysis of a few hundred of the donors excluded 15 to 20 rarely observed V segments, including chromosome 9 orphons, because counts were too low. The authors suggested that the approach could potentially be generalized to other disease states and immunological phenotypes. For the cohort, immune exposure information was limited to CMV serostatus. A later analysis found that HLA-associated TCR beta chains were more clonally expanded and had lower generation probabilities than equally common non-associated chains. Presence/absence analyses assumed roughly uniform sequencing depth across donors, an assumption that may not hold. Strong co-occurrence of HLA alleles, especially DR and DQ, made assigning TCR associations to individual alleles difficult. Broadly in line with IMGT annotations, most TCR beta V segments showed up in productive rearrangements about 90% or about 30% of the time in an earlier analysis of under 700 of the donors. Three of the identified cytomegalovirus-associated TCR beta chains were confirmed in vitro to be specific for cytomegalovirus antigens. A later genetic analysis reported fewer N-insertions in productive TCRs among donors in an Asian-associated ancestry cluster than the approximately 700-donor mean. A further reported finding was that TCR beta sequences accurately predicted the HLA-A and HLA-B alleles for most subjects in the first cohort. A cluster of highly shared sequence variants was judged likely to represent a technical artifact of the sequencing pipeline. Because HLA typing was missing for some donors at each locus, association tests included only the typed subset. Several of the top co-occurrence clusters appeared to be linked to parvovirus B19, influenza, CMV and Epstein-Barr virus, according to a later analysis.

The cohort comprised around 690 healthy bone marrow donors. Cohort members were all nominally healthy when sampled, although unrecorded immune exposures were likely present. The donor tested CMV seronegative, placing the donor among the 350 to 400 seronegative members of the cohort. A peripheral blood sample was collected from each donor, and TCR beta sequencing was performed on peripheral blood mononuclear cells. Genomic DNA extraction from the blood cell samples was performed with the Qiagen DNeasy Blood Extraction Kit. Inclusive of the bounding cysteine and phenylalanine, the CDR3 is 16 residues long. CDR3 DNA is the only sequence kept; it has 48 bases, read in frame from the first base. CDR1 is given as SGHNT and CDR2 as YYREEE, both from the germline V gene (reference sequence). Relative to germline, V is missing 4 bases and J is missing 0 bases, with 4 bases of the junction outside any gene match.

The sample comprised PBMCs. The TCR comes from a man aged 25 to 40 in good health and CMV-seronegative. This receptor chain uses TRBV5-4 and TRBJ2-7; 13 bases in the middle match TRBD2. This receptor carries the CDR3 CASSAGTSGTSYEQYF. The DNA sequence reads TGTGCCAGCAGCGCAGGGACTAGCGGGACCTCCTACGAGCAGTACTTC.